The 8 T cell receptor beta chains presented below share a single source sample, sequenced in a study of control samples from healthy donors and cancer patients. Profiled with immunoSEQ multiplex PCR; TCRdb holds only in-frame clones, not every one. The profile shows 6,000 to 7,000 clones, more than 70% of them singletons. What was sequenced was formalin-fixed, paraffin-embedded tissue. All receptors derive from a male donor with melanoma.

The chain links TRBV4-2 to TRBJ1-2, with TRBD1 identical over 8 bases. This CDR3 is built from 18 residues. With 0 bases clipped from V and 2 bases from J, the junction kept 11 bases outside the gene matches. Per the germline V gene, CDR1 is LGHNA and CDR2 is YNFKEQ. Here the CDR3 reads CASSQDGDRGLLNYGYTF. For the CDR3, the DNA is TGTGCCAGCAGCCAAGATGGCGACAGGGGACTTTTGAACTATGGCTACACCTTC.

The chain joins TRBV6-2 or TRBV6-3 to TRBJ2-6, with D hard to call. The V end lost 0 bases, the J end lost 2 bases, and 5 bases lay between the germline ends. This CDR3 has 15 residues. Germline V gives CDR1 MNHEY, CDR2 SVGEGT. The CDR3 DNA reads as TGTGCCAGCAGTTACTCGGTACCTGGGGCCAACGTCCTGACTTTC. Translating it yields CASSYSVPGANVLTF.

The rearrangement uses TRBV18 and TRBJ1-3; tentative D call: TRBD1 (6 bases). Germline values: CDR1 KGHSH, CDR2 LQKENI. Trimming took off 3 bases at V and 1 base at J, with 13 bases between the two ends. The CDR3 has 16 amino acids. CDR3 loop: CASSPRQRGSGNTIYF. CDR3 nucleotide sequence: TGTGCCAGCTCACCTCGGCAAAGGGGGTCTGGAAACACCATATATTTT.

The J gene is TRBJ2-1, the V gene TRBV14, with 10 bases identical to TRBD2. The J segment lost 6 bases and the V segment lost 2 bases, leaving 4 bases of the junction unmatched. The germline gives CDR1 SGHDN, CDR2 FVKESK. There are 15 residues in the CDR3. In DNA, the CDR3 is TGTGCCAGCAGCCAAAGCGGGGGGGCCGGCAATGAGCAGTTCTTC. Translation gives CASSQSGGAGNEQFF. Full variable domain (missing parts from reference TRBV14 and TRBJ2-1): EAGVTQFPSHSVIEKGQTVTLRCDPISGHDNLYWYRRVMGKEIKFLLHFVKESKQDESGMPNNRFLAERTGGTYSTLKVQPAELEDSGVYFCASSQSGGAGNEQFFGPGTRLTVL.

The CDR3 region is CASSLRSNQPQHF. CDR3 coding DNA: TGTGCCAGCAGCTTACGCAGCAATCAGCCCCAGCATTTT. This chain connects TRBV7-2 to TRBJ1-5; no clear D. Germline values: CDR1 SGHTA, CDR2 FQGNSA. Deletions cut 2 bases from V and 1 base from J, with 3 bases between. The CDR3 spans 13 residues.

The chain carries TRBV3-1 (or the pseudogene TRBV3-2) and TRBJ2-5; possibly TRBD2 for D (7 bases). V lost 2 bases, J lost 2 bases, and 21 bases lay in between. The CDR3 extends over 18 amino acids. Per germline, CDR1 LGHDT and CDR2 YNNKEL (reference sequence). Written as DNA, the CDR3 is TGTGCCAGCAGCCAACGTGGGAGGGGACTTCAGGGGCAAGAGACCCAGTACTTC. Translation: CASSQRGRGLQGQETQYF.

The chain has TRBV9 and TRBJ1-2; no firm D call. CDR3 length: 13 residues. V was pared by 0 bases and J by 4 bases, with 7 bases between. Germline CDR1 is SGDLS and CDR2 is YYNGEE. Here the CDR3 reads CASSVGQLYGYTF. In DNA, the CDR3 is TGTGCCAGCAGCGTAGGGCAGCTCTATGGCTACACCTTC.

This sequence joins TRBV10-3 and TRBJ2-2; D ambiguous. CDR1 ENHRY and CDR2 SYGVKD come from the germline V gene. Trimming took 7 bases from V and 3 from J, leaving 6 bases between them. The CDR3 length is 12 residues. This CDR3 is CAIMDDTGELFF. The CDR3, as DNA: TGTGCCATCATGGACGACACCGGGGAGCTGTTTTTT.